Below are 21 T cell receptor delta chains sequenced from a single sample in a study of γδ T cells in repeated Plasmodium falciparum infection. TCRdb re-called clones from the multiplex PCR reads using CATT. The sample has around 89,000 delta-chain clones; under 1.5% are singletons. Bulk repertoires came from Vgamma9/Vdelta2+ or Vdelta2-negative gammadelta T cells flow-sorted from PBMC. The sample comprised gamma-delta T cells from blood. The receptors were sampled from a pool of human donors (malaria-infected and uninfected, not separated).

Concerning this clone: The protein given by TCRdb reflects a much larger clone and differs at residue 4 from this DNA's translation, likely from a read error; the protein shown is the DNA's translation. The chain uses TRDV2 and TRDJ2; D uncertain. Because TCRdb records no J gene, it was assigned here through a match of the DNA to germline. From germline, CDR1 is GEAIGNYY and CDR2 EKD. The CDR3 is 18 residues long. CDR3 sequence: CACGTRYDTRLSTAQLFF. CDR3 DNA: TGTGCCTGTGGCACCCGGTACGACACCCGCCTTTCGACAGCACAACTCTTCTTT.

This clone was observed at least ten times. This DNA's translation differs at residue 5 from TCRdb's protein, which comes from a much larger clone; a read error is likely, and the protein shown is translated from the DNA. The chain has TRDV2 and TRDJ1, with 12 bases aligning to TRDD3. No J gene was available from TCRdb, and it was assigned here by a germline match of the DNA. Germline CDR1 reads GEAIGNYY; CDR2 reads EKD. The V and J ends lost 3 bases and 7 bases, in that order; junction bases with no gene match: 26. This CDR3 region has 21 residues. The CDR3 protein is CACDGAFYTGGYSPSSPKLIF. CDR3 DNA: TGTGCCTGTGACGGCGCATTCTATACTGGGGGATACAGCCCCTCGTCTCCTAAACTCATCTTT.

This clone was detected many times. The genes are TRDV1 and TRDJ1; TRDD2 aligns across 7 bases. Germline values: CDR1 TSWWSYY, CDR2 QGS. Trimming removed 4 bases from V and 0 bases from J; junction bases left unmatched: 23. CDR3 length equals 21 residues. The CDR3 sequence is CALGVPFLPAVCPPYTDKLIF. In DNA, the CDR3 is TGTGCTCTTGGGGTTCCATTCCTACCCGCGGTTTGTCCGCCGTACACCGATAAACTCATCTTT.

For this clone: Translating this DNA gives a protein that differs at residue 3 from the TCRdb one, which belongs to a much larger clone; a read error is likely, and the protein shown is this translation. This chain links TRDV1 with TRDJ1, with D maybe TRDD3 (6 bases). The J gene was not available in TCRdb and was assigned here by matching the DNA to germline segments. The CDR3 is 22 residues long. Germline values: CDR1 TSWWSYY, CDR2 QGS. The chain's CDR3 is CAPGRSPPRTFSTGISQGKLIF. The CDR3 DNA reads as TGTGCTCCTGGGAGATCCCCACCTAGGACTTTCTCTACTGGGATATCCCAGGGTAAACTCATCTTT.

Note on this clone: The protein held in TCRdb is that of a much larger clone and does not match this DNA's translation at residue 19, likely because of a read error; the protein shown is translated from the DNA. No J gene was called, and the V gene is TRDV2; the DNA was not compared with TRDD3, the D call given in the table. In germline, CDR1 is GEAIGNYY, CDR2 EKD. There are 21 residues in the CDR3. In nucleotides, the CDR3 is TGTGCCTGTGACACTTTACTGGGGGATACGCATGGCAGGGCCGGAACCGATAAACCCATCTTT. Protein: CACDTLLGDTHGRAGTDKPIF.

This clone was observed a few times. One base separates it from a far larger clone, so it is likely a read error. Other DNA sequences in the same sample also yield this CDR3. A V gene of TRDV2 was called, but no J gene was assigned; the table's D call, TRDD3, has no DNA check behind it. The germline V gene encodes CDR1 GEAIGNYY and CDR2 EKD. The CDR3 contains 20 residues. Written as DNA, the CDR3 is TGTGCCTGTGGGCCCCCTGCTGGCTCTTACAACCGAGCCTACACCGATAAACTTATCTTT. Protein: CACGPPAGSYNRAYTDKLIF.

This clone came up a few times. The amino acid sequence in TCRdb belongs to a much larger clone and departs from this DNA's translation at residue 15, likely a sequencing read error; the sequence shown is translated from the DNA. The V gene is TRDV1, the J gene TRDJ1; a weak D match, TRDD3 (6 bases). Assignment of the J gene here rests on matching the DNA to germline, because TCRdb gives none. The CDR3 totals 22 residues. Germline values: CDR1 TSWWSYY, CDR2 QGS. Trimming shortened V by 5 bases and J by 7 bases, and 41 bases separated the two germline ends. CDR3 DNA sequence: TGTGCTCTTGGGAGATCCCCACCTAGGACTTTCTCTACTGGGACATCCCAGGGTAAACTCATCTTT. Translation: CALGRSPPRTFSTGTSQGKLIF.

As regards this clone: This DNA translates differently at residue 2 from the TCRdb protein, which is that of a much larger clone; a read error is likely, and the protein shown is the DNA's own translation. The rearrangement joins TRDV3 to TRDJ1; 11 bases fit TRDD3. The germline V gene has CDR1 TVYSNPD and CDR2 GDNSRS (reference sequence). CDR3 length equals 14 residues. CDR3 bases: TGTTCCTTTAGCATTACTGGGGGATACGATAAACTCATCTTT. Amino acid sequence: CSFSITGGYDKLIF.

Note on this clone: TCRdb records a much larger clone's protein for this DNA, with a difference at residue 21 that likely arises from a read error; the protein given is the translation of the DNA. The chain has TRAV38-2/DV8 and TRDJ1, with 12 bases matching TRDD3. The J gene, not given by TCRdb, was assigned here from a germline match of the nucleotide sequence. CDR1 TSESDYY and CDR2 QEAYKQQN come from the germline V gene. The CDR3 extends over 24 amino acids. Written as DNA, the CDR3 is TGTGCTTATAGGAGCGGGCCTTCCTACGACTACTGGGGGATACTGAAGGGGTACACCGATAGACTCATCTTT. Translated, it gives CAYRSGPSYDYWGILKGYTDRLIF.

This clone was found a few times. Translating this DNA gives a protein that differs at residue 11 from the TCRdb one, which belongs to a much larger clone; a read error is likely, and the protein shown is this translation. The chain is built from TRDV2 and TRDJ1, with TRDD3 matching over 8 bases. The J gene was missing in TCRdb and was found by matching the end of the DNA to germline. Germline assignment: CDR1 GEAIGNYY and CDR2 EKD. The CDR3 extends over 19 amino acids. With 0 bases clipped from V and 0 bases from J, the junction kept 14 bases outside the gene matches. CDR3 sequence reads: CACDTVSGGPRSYTDKLIF. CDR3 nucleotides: TGTGCCTGTGACACCGTATCTGGGGGACCGAGATCGTACACCGATAAACTCATCTTT.

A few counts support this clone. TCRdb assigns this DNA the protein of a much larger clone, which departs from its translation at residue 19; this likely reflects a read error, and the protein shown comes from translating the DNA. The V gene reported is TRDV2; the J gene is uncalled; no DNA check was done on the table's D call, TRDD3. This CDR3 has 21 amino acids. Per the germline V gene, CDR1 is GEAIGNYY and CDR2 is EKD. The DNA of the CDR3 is TGTGCCTGTGACACCGTCTATGGGCCCATGGGGGATACGTTAGACACCGATAAACCCATCTTT. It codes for CACDTVYGPMGDTLDTDKPIF.

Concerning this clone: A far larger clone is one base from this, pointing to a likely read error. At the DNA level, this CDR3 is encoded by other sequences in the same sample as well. The CDR3 DNA reads as TGTGCCTGTGACACCGGGCTGGGGGATAGCACCGATAAACTCATCTTT. Translating it yields CACDTGLGDSTDKLIF. This chain connects TRDV2 to TRDJ1; 10 bases match TRDD3. This CDR3 is built from 16 residues. V shed 0 bases and J 1 base; nucleotides not matched to a gene: 4. Germline assignment: CDR1 GEAIGNYY and CDR2 EKD.

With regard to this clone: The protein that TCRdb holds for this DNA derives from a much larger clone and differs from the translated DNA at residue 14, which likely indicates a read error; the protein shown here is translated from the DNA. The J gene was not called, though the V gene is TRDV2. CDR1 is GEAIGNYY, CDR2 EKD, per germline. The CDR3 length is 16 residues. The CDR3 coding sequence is TGTGCCTGTGACACCGTATCCGATAGGTACACCGATAAACCCATCTTT. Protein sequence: CACDTVSDRYTDKPIF.

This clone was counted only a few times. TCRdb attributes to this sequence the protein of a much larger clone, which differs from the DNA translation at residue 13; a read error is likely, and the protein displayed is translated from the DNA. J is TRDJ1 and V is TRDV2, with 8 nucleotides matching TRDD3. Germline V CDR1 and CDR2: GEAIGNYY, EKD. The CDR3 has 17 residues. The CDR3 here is CACDGRIPGGPTNKLIF. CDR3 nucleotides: TGTGCCTGTGACGGAAGAATCCCTGGGGGACCCACCAATAAACTCATCTTT.

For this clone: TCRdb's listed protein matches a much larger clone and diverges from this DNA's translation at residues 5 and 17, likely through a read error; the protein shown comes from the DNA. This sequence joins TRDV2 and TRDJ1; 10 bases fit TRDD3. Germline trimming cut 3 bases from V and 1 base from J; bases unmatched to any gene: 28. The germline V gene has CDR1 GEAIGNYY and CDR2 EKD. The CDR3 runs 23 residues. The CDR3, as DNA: TGTGCCTGTGACGCGAACGCCAAGTCCTCCGCCGTACTGGGGGATTTCCGCACCGATAAACTCATCTTT. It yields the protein CACDANAKSSAVLGDFRTDKLIF.

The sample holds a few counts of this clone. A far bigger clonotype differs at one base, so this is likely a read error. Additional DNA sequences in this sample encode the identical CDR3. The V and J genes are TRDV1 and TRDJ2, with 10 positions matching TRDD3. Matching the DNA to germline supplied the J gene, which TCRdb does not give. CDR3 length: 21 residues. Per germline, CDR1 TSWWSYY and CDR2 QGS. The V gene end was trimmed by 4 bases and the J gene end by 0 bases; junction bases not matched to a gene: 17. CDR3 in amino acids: CALGVSSYWGIQTSLTAQLFF. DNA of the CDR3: TGTGCTCTTGGGGTCTCCTCGTACTGGGGGATCCAAACTTCTTTGACAGCACAACTCTTCTTT.

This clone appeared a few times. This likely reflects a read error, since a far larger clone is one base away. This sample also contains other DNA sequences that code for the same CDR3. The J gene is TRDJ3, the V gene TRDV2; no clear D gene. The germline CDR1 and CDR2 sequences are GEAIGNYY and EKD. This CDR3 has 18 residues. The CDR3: CACDTVTPGARDTRQMFF. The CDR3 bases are TGTGCCTGTGACACCGTCACGCCAGGGGCCAGGGACACCCGACAGATGTTCTTC.

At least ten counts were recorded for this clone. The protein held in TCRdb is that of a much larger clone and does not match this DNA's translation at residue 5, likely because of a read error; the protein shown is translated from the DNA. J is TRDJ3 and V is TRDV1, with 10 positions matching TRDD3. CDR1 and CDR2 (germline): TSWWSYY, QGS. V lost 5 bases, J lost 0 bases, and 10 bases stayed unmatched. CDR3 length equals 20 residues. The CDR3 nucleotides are TGTGCTCTTGGGAGGGGAGTACTGGGGGATTACTCCTGGGACACCCGACAGATGTTTTTC. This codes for CALGRGVLGDYSWDTRQMFF.

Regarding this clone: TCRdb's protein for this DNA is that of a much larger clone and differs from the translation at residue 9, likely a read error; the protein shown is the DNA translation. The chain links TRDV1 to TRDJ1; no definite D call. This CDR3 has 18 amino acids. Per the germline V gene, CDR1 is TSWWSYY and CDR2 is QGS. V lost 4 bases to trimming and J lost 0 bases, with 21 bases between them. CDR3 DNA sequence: TGTGCTCTTGGGGGGCCAGAAGGGAGGAAACGGTACACCGATAAACTCATCTTT. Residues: CALGGPEGRKRYTDKLIF.

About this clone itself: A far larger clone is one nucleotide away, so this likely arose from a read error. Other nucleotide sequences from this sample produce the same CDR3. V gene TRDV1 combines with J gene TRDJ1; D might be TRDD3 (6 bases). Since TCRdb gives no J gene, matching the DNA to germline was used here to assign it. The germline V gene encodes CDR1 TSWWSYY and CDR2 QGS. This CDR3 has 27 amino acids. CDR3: CALGELVRRGRCKESHSRLKYTDKLIF. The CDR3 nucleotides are TGTGCCCTTGGGGAACTCGTGAGGCGGGGGAGATGTAAAGAGTCTCACTCTCGGCTTAAGTACACCGATAAACTCATCTTT.

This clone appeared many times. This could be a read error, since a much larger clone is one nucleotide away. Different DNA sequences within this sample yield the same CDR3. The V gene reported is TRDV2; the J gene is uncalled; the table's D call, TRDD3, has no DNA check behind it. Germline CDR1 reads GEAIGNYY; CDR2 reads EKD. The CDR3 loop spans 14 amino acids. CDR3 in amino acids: CACDEGWDTDKLIF. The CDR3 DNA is TGTGCCTGTGACGAGGGATGGGACACCGATAAGCTCATCTTT.